These T cell receptor beta chains were read from a single sample in a study of blood T cells in healthy people across ages. TCRdb reprocessed the 5' RACE reads via MiXCR and lists one record per CDR3 protein. The top ten clones hold about a sixth of a sample with 790,000 or so distinct CDR3 sequences, 35% to 60% of them seen once. The sample was blood. The receptors come from a man older than 75 in good health. Each CDR3 is given with its conserved first and last residue. A D gene is named only where the DNA matches it firmly. Clone size is stated in some rows and not others, as once, few, many or a class when expanded.

TRBJ2-7 | NA | TRBD2 | TRBV20-1 | CSVGGVDYEQYF | TGCAGTGTGGGAGGGGTTGACTACGAGCAGTACTTC
TRBJ1-2 | NA | NA | TRBV2 | CASRPGMGNYGYTF | TGTGCCAGCAGGCCAGGGATGGGAAACTATGGCTACACCTTC
TRBJ1-2 | NA | NA | TRBV5-1 | CASSNQPGNYGYTF | TGCGCCAGCAGCAACCAACCAGGAAACTATGGCTACACCTTC
TRBJ2-3 | NA | NA | TRBV7-2 | CASSLAGVSTDTQYF | TGTGCCAGCAGCTTAGCGGGGGTTAGCACAGATACGCAGTATTTT
TRBJ2-6 | few | NA | TRBV30 | CAQTGLGRNVLTF | TGTGCACAGACTGGGCTGGGACGCAACGTCCTGACTTTC
TRBJ2-1 | NA | NA | TRBV7-2 | CASSLGLMYDEQFF | TGTGCCAGCAGCTTAGGGCTGATGTACGATGAGCAGTTCTTC
TRBJ2-7 | few | NA | TRBV25-1 | CASSHWEDYEQYF | TGTGCCAGCTCCCACTGGGAGGACTACGAGCAGTACTTC
TRBJ1-5 | NA | NA | TRBV10-3 | CAIGGGVVDQPQHF | TGTGCCATCGGTGGAGGGGTCGTGGATCAGCCCCAGCATTTT
TRBJ2-5 | NA | NA | TRBV6-5 | CASGPTQETQYF | TGTGCCAGCGGCCCTACGCAAGAGACCCAGTACTTC
TRBJ2-7 | NA | TRBD2 | TRBV5-1 | CASSLAGSGRLSHEQYF | TGCGCCAGCAGCTTGGCCGGTAGCGGGAGACTATCCCACGAGCAGTACTTC